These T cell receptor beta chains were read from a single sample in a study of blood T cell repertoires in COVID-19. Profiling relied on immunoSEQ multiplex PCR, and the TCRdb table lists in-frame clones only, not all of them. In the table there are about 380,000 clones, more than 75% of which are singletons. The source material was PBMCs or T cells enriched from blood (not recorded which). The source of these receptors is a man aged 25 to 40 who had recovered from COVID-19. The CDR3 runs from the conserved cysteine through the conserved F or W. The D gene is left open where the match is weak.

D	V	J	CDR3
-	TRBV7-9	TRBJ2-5	CASSFADFQETQYF
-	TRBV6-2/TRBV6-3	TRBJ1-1	CASSYSTSNTEAFF
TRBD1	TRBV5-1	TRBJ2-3	CASSNGTGTTDTQYF
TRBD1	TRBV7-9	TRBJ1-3	CASDGQGAGGNTIYF
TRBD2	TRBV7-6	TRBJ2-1	CASSLGGGAYNEQFF
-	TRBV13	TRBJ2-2	CASSTSTGELFF
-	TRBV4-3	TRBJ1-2	CASRDLGGADGYTF
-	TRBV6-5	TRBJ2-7	CASGPGRYEQYF
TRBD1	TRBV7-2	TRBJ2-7	CASSLDQPGGGGEQYF
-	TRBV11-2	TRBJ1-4	CASSFEFPGANEKLFF
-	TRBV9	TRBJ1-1	CASSEHPETEAFF
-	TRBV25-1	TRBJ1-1	CASSDVGGRGAEAFF
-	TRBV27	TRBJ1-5	CASSPPLYSNQPQHF
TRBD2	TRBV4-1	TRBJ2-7	CASGTGGSYEQYF
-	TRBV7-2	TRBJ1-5	CASSSYASNQPQHF
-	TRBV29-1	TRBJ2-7	CSVEVLYEQYF
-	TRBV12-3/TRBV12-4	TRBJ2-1	CASSLLTGNEQFF
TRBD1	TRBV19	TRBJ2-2	CASRTGGKVGELFF
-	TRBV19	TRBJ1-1	CASSVKVRMNTEAFF
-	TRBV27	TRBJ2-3	CASSLGAGFSTDTQYF
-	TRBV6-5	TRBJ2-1	CASSMYEMNEQFF
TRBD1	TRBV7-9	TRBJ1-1	CASSPTDRAGTEAFF
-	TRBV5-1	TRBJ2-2	CASSLGLQAPGRNTGELFF
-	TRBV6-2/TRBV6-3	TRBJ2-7	CASSEPAVYEQYF
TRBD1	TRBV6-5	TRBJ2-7	CASSYGTGTGGYEQYF
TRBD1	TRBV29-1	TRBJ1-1	CSVANSMTGSKLNTEAFF
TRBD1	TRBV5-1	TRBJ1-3	CASTLEGAKGNTIYF
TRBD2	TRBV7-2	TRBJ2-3	CASSLGGTRRYTDTQYF
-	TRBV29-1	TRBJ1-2	CSVERDGSIHTF
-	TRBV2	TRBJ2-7	CASRAGSKEQYF
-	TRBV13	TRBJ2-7	CASSRRGEQYF
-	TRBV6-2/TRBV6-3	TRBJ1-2	CASSYGQGNYTF
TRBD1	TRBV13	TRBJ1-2	CASTGYSEDRGDFNYGYTF
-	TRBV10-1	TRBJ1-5	CASSPGSNQPQHF
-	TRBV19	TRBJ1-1	CASSVPGGRGTEAFF
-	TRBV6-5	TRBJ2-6	CASSYSRVGANVLTF
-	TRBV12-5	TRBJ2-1	CASGSGQRSNEQFF
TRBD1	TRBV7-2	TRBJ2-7	CASSFNPRDRSSYEQYF
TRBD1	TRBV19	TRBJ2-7	CASSGTGVGEQYF
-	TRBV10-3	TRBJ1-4	CAISEWGLNEKLFF
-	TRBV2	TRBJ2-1	CANRGKVDEQFF
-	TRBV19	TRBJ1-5	CASTPGTYSNQPQHF
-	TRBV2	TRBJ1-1	CASSETGFENTEAFF
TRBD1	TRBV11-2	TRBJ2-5	CASSLGTGIETQYF
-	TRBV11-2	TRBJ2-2	CASSLDRSSSATGELFF
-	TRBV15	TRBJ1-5	CATSRDRGLVQPQHF
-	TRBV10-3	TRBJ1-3	CAGTTGNTIYF
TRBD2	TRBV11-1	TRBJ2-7	CASSLALAGSTYEQYF